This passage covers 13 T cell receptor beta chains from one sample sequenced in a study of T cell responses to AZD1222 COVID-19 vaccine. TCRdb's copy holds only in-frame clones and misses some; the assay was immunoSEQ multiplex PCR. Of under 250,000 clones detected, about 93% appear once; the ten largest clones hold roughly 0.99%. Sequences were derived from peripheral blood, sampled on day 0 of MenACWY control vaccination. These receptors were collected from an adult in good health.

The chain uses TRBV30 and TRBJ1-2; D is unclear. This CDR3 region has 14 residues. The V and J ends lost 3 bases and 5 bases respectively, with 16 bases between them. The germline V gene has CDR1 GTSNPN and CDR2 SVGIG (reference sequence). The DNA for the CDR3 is TGTGCCTGGAGGCGGACCGACGCCCGTTATGGCTACACCTTC. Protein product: CAWRRTDARYGYTF.

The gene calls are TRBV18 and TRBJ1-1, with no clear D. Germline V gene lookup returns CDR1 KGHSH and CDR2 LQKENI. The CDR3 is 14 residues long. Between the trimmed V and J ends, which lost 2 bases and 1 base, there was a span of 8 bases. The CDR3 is CASSPKGRNTEAFF. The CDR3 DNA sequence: TGTGCCAGCTCACCAAAAGGCAGGAACACTGAAGCTTTCTTT.

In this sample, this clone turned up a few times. The CDR3 reads CASSRDFYEQYF. The CDR3 DNA sequence: TGTGCCAGCAGTCGGGACTTTTACGAGCAGTACTTC. The chain links TRBV2 to TRBJ2-7; possible D gene TRBD2, 6 bases. The germline V gene encodes CDR1 SNHLY and CDR2 FYNNEI. The CDR3 has 12 amino acids. Trimming pared 5 bases from V and 4 bases from J, leaving 9 bases between.

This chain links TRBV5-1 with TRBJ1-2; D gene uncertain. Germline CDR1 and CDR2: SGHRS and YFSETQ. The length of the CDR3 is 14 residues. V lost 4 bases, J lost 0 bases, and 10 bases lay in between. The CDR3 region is CASSPWDSNYGYTF. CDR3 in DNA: TGCGCCAGCAGCCCCTGGGATTCTAACTATGGCTACACCTTC.

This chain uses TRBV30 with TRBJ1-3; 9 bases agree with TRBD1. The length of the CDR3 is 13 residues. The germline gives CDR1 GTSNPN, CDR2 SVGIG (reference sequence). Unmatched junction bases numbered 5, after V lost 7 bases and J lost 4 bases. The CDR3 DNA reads TGTGCCTTGGGACAGGGCTCCGGAAACACCATATATTTT. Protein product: CALGQGSGNTIYF.

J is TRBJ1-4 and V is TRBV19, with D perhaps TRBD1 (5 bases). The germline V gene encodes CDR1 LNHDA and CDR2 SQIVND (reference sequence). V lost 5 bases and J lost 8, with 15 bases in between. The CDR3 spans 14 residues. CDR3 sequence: CASSSQGGKEKLFF. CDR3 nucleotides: TGTGCCAGTAGTTCCCAGGGAGGGAAAGAAAAACTGTTTTTT.

The CDR3 region has the DNA TGTGCCAGCAGCGATCAGGGGGCAGAGACCCAGTACTTC. This translates into CASSDQGAETQYF. The rearrangement joins TRBV7-3 to TRBJ2-5; the match to TRBD1 covers 8 bases. The ends lost 5 bases at V and 4 bases at J; junction bases unmatched: 3. The CDR3 is 13 residues long. The germline V gene has CDR1 SGHTA and CDR2 FQGTGA.

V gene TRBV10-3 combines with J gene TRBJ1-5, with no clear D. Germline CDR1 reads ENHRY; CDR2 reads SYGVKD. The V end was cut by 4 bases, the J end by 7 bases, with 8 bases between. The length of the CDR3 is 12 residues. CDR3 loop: CAISGAGQPQHF. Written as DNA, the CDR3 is TGTGCCATCAGTGGGGCTGGGCAGCCCCAGCATTTT.

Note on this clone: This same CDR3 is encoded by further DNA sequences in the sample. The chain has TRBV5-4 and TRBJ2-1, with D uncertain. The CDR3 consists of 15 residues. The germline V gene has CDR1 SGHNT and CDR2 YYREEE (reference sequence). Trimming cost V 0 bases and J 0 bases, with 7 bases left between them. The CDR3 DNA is TGTGCCAGCAGCTTGGAAGGTGGCTCCTACAATGAGCAGTTCTTC. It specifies CASSLEGGSYNEQFF.

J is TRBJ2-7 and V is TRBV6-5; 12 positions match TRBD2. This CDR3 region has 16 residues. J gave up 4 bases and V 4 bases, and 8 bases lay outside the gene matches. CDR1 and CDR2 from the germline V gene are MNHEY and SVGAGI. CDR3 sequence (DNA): TGTGCCAGCAGTTCACCAGTGACTAGCGGGGGATACGAGCAGTACTTC. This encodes CASSSPVTSGGYEQYF.

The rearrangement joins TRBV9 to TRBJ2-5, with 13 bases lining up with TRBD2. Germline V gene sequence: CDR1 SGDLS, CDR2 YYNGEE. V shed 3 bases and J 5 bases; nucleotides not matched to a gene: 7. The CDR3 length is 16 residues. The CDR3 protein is CASSAPGLAGFETQYF. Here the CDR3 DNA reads TGTGCCAGCAGCGCTCCGGGACTAGCGGGGTTCGAGACCCAGTACTTC.

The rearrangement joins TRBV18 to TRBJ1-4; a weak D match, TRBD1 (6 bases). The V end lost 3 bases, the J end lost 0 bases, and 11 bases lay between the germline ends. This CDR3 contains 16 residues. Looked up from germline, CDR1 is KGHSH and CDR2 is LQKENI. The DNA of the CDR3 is TGTGCCAGCTCACCTTCAGGGGTCGCAACTAATGAAAAACTGTTTTTT. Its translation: CASSPSGVATNEKLFF.

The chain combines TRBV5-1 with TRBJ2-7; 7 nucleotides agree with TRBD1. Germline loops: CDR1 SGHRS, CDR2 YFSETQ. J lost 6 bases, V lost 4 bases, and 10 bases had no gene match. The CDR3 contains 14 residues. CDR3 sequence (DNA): TGCGCCAGCAGCGAACAGGGGCTCCCCGGCGAGCAGTACTTC. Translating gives CASSEQGLPGEQYF.